This T cell receptor beta chain is drawn from a study of blood T cell repertoires in COVID-19. For the study at large: The United States, Italy and Spain provided the acute and convalescent COVID-19 samples.

Sequencing was performed with immunoSEQ multiplex PCR; in TCRdb, only in-frame clones are kept and a portion is missing. The sample includes approximately 300,000 clones, more than 75% of them seen just once. Donors were grouped by their self-reported clinical history. This CDR3 has 14 residues. Per the germline V gene, CDR1 is SGHRS and CDR2 is YFSETQ. V lost 6 bases, J lost 0 bases, and 9 bases lay in between. This clonotype was sampled from a woman younger than 30 who had recovered from COVID-19. Sequenced: PBMCs or T cells enriched from blood (not recorded which). The chain combines TRBV5-1 with TRBJ1-4; D remains ambiguous. CDR3 sequence reads: CASTKDSTNEKLFF. As DNA, the CDR3 is TGCGCCAGCACCAAGGACTCAACTAATGAAAAACTGTTTTTT.